The 31 T cell receptor beta chains reported below all come from one sample, sequenced in a study of early T cells in non-severe SARS-CoV-2 infection. TCRdb ran MiXCR on the 5' RACE reads and lists one entry per CDR3 protein. The profile shows roughly 100,000 distinct CDR3 sequences, 13% of them singletons. The sequencing input was whole blood. All receptors come from an adult who was a healthcare worker with PCR-confirmed SARS-CoV-2 infection or an uninfected control (not recorded which).

This clonotype was picked up a small number of times. The V gene is TRBV28, the J gene TRBJ2-7; the D gene is possibly TRBD1 (6 bases). V was shortened by 5 bases and J by 3 bases, with 14 bases between the two germline ends. The CDR3 is made up of 14 amino acids. The germline V gene has CDR1 MDHEN and CDR2 SYDVKM. This CDR3 is CASSQTGRDYEQYF. In DNA form, the CDR3 reads TGTGCCAGCAGTCAGACAGGTAGGGACTACGAGCAGTACTTC.

There are many counts of this clonotype. The chain joins TRBV7-6 to TRBJ2-1, with D maybe TRBD2 (7 bases). There are 12 residues in the CDR3. The germline V gene encodes CDR1 SGHVS and CDR2 FNYEAQ. CDR3 residues: CASRMGGGEQFF. In DNA form, the CDR3 reads TGTGCTTCACGAATGGGAGGGGGGGAGCAGTTCTTC. The full variable domain, with the rest looked up from reference TRBV7-6 and TRBJ2-1, is GAGVSQSPRYKVTKRGQDVALRCDPISGHVSLYWYRQALGQGPEFLTYFNYEAQQDKSGLPNDRFSAERPEGSISTLTIQRTEQRDSAMYRCASRMGGGEQFFGPGTRLTVL.

The gene calls are TRBV4-1 and TRBJ1-5; D is ambiguous. Trimming shortened V by 1 base and J by 5 bases, and 6 bases separated the two germline ends. CDR1 is MGHRA, CDR2 YSYEKL, per germline. This CDR3 has 13 amino acids. The CDR3 region has the DNA TGCGCCAGCAGCCAAGCTGAGGATCAGCCCCAGCATTTT. It specifies CASSQAEDQPQHF.

V gene TRBV25-1 combines with J gene TRBJ2-5; no clear D. Germline V gene data show CDR1 as MGHDK and CDR2 as SYGVNS. This CDR3 contains 11 residues. V dropped 1 base and J dropped 5 bases, with 2 bases sitting between them. CDR3 coding DNA: TGTGCCAGCAGTGAATTGGAGACCCAGTACTTC. It specifies CASSELETQYF.

This clonotype was detected many times. The rearrangement links TRBV9 to TRBJ2-5; 11 nucleotides match TRBD1. After removal of 3 bases from V and 10 bases from J, the junction contained 11 bases not matched to a gene. The CDR3 runs 15 residues. Looked up from germline, CDR1 is SGDLS and CDR2 is YYNGEE. CDR3 bases: TGTGCCAGCAGCGCTCCGGGACAGGGGGAAGGGATCCAGTACTTC. It translates to CASSAPGQGEGIQYF.

In nucleotides, the CDR3 is TGCGCCAGCAGCCAAGTAGGAGATTCGAACACCGGGGAGCTGTTTTTT. Amino acids: CASSQVGDSNTGELFF. This chain joins TRBV4-1 and TRBJ2-2, with no clear D. The CDR3 runs to 16 residues. Germline V CDR1 and CDR2: MGHRA, YSYEKL. The V and J ends lost 1 base and 0 bases respectively, with 9 bases between them.

This clonotype was detected a few times. The V gene is TRBV18, the J gene TRBJ1-3; D is ambiguous. V gave up 3 bases and J gave up 2 bases, with 5 bases separating them. CDR3 size: 13 residues. Germline V gene lookup returns CDR1 KGHSH and CDR2 LQKENI. The CDR3 loop reads CASSPEAGNTIYF. CDR3 coding DNA: TGTGCCAGCTCACCGGAGGCTGGAAACACCATATATTTT.

This clonotype was recorded a few times. The V and J genes are TRBV5-1 and TRBJ2-7; D gene ambiguous. Germline-derived CDR1 and CDR2 are SGHRS and YFSETQ. The ends were cut back, 2 bases at V and 0 bases at J, with 6 bases in the middle. The CDR3 extends over 13 amino acids. This CDR3 is CASSLESSYEQYF. CDR3 coding DNA: TGCGCCAGCAGCTTAGAAAGCTCCTACGAGCAGTACTTC.

This clonotype was observed a handful of times. V usage is TRBV19 and J usage is TRBJ2-3; D not resolved. V lost 6 bases to trimming and J lost 2 bases, with 12 bases between them. CDR3 length: 14 residues. Germline values: CDR1 LNHDA, CDR2 SQIVND (reference sequence). CDR3 in DNA: TGTGCCAGTAGAACTCAGGTTTTCACAGATACGCAGTATTTT. Translated: CASRTQVFTDTQYF. Using reference TRBV19 and TRBJ2-3 for the parts outside the CDR3, the full variable domain is DGGITQSPKYLFRKEGQNVTLSCEQNLNHDAMYWYRQDPGQGLRLIYYSQIVNDFQKGDIAEGYSVSREKKESFPLTVTSAQKNPTAFYLCASRTQVFTDTQYFGPGTRLTVL.

This clonotype was observed a few times. The V call is TRBV20-1, the J call TRBJ2-3; 8 nucleotides agree with TRBD2. This CDR3 spans 15 amino acids. After removal of 3 bases from V and 0 bases from J, the junction contained 5 bases not matched to a gene. Germline V gene lookup returns CDR1 DFQATT and CDR2 SNEGSKA (reference sequence). The CDR3 loop is CSASPASGSTDTQYF. The CDR3 nucleotides read TGCAGTGCTAGTCCGGCTAGCGGGAGCACAGATACGCAGTATTTT.

This clonotype was detected ten times or more. The chain joins TRBV12-3 or TRBV12-4 to TRBJ1-4; tentative D call: TRBD1 (6 bases). Trimming removed 6 bases from V and 5 bases from J, with 10 bases in between. The CDR3 consists of 13 residues. The CDR3 region has the DNA TGTGCCAGCAGCCAGACAGGAAATGAAAAACTGTTTTTT. It encodes CASSQTGNEKLFF.

This clonotype was seen at least ten times. The J gene is TRBJ2-7, the V gene TRBV10-3; 7 bases fit TRBD2. The CDR3 consists of 13 residues. V lost 3 bases and J lost 5; bases outside the gene matches: 4. In germline, CDR1 is ENHRY, CDR2 SYGVKD. The CDR3 DNA reads TGTGCCATCAGTGAACGGGAGGTCGACGAGCAGTACTTC. Its protein product is CAISEREVDEQYF.

The rearrangement links TRBV9 to TRBJ2-7; TRBD1 might be the D (6 bases). This CDR3 comprises 14 residues. V was shortened by 4 bases and J by 2 bases, with 13 bases between the two germline ends. The germline gives CDR1 SGDLS, CDR2 YYNGEE. The DNA of the CDR3 is TGTGCCAGCAGCCTCCGGGACACCGCCTACGAGCAGTACTTC. Amino acid sequence: CASSLRDTAYEQYF.

This clonotype was recorded many times. The chain uses TRBV20-1 and TRBJ1-6, with D uncertain. The germline V gene has CDR1 DFQATT and CDR2 SNEGSKA (reference sequence). The CDR3 covers 13 residues. V was cut by 3 bases and J by 5 bases, with 8 bases left in between. The CDR3 region is CSARTLNNSPLHF. As DNA, the CDR3 is TGCAGTGCTAGGACACTTAATAATTCACCCCTCCACTTT.

This clonotype was seen many times. The rearrangement joins TRBV6-5 to TRBJ2-7, with D possibly being TRBD1 or TRBD2 (5 bases each). Germline values: CDR1 MNHEY, CDR2 SVGAGI. The CDR3 consists of 14 residues. Trimming took 6 bases from V and 0 from J, leaving 12 bases between them. The chain's CDR3 is CASSPGTSSYEQYF. The CDR3 bases are TGTGCCAGCAGCCCCGGGACCAGCTCCTACGAGCAGTACTTC.

Note on this clonotype: The DNA is omitted, as the CDR3 cannot be located on it reliably, and the CDR3 follows TCRdb's listing. The chain has TRBV5-4 and TRBJ2-7; TRBD1 is the table's D call, not checked against the DNA. Germline CDR1 and CDR2: SGHNT and YYREEE (reference sequence). The CDR3 sequence runs 15 residues, both termini included. CDR3 sequence: CASSFGGGSSYEQCF.

V gene TRBV28 combines with J gene TRBJ2-3, with D uncertain. This CDR3 has 13 amino acids. Germline V gene data show CDR1 as MDHEN and CDR2 as SYDVKM. V was trimmed by 6 bases and J by 4 bases, leaving 11 bases between them. CDR3 DNA sequence: TGTGCCAGCAGCCCCCCCCTAGCAGATACGCAGTATTTT. This codes for CASSPPLADTQYF.

This clonotype showed up just a few times. The J gene is TRBJ2-6, the V gene TRBV3-1; D is undetermined. V was pared by 1 base and J by 4 bases, with 8 bases between. In germline, CDR1 is LGHDT, CDR2 YNNKEL (reference sequence). The CDR3 spans 15 residues. The DNA for the CDR3 is TGTGCCAGCAGCCAAGCCAAGGCGGGGGCCAACGTCCTGACTTTC. It specifies CASSQAKAGANVLTF.

The chain links TRBV20-1 to TRBJ1-3; D perhaps matches TRBD1 (5 bases). Trimming shortened V by 3 bases and J by 4 bases, and 7 bases separated the two germline ends. The CDR3 has 12 residues. CDR1 is DFQATT and CDR2 is SNEGSKA in the germline V gene (reference sequence). Here the CDR3 reads CSARDKGNTIYF. CDR3 DNA sequence: TGCAGTGCTAGGGACAAAGGAAACACCATATATTTT.

This chain joins TRBV29-1 and TRBJ2-2; D not certain. V lost 7 bases to trimming and J lost 4 bases, with 10 bases between them. The CDR3 sequence is 12 residues long. In germline, CDR1 is SQVTM, CDR2 ANQGSEA. CDR3 in amino acids: CSAQTVTGELFF. As DNA, the CDR3 is TGCAGCGCCCAGACTGTCACCGGGGAGCTGTTTTTT.

This clonotype has a handful of counts. The chain joins TRBV30 to TRBJ2-3, with TRBD2 matching over 7 bases. CDR3 length equals 11 residues. CDR1 and CDR2 (germline): GTSNPN, SVGIG (reference sequence). J lost 5 bases, V lost 7 bases, and 3 bases had no gene match. The CDR3, as DNA: TGTGCCTCTTTAGCGGGAGATACGCAGTATTTT. This codes for CASLAGDTQYF.

The chain links TRBV7-8 to TRBJ1-5; possibly TRBD1 for D (5 bases). The CDR3 spans 13 residues. V shed 5 bases and J shed 2 bases, with 7 bases lying between them. CDR1 and CDR2 (germline): SGHVS, FQNEAQ. Here the CDR3 DNA reads TGTGCCAGCAGCCTACAGGGCAATCAGCCCCAGCATTTT. It specifies CASSLQGNQPQHF.

The gene calls are TRBV7-9 and TRBJ2-3; the match to TRBD2 covers 9 bases. V shed 5 bases, J shed 10 bases, and the junction held 7 bases outside the gene matches. Germline lookup yields CDR1 SEHNR and CDR2 FQNEAQ (reference sequence). The CDR3 covers 13 residues. CDR3 coding DNA: TGTGCCAGCAGCCCCTTAGCGGGAGAAGCGCAGTATTTT. It is translated as CASSPLAGEAQYF.

This clonotype has more than one count but fewer than ten. J is TRBJ2-3 and V is TRBV2; D may be TRBD2 (6 bases). V lost 4 bases to trimming and J lost 9 bases, with 14 bases between them. The germline V gene has CDR1 SNHLY and CDR2 FYNNEI. The CDR3 is made up of 13 amino acids. The CDR3 reads CASSASWEVTQYF. CDR3 nucleotide sequence: TGTGCCAGCAGTGCTTCCTGGGAGGTGACGCAGTATTTT. The full variable domain, its missing parts supplied by reference TRBV2 and TRBJ2-3, is EPEVTQTPSHQVTQMGQEVILRCVPISNHLYFYWYRQILGQKVEFLVSFYNNEISEKSEIFDDQFSVERPDGSNFTLKIRSTKLEDSAMYFCASSASWEVTQYFGPGTRLTVL.

The sample holds many counts of this clonotype. This sequence joins TRBV6-2 or TRBV6-3 and TRBJ2-5; D is undetermined. Germline values: CDR1 MNHEY, CDR2 SVGEGT. This CDR3 region has 12 residues. Trimming pared 0 bases from V and 7 bases from J, leaving 6 bases between. The CDR3 nucleotides are TGTGCCAGCAGTTACTCCACAAGGACCCAGTACTTC. Encoded protein: CASSYSTRTQYF.

This clonotype has only a few counts. The chain recombines TRBV6-2 or TRBV6-3 with TRBJ1-1; no clear D gene. CDR3 length: 16 residues. V was cut by 4 bases and J by 4 bases, with 19 bases left in between. In germline, CDR1 is MNHEY, CDR2 SVGEGT. For the CDR3, the DNA is TGTGCCAGCAGTTCGTACCCAGGAGCCTATGGCACTGAAGCTTTCTTT. Translated: CASSSYPGAYGTEAFF.

The chain links TRBV29-1 to TRBJ2-3; a possible D gene is TRBD2 (6 bases). Per the germline V gene, CDR1 is SQVTM and CDR2 is ANQGSEA. V dropped 0 bases and J dropped 4 bases, with 14 bases sitting between them. This CDR3 spans 15 amino acids. The CDR3 here is CSVEDVTRSPDTQYF. The CDR3 DNA reads as TGCAGCGTTGAAGATGTGACTAGGTCGCCAGATACGCAGTATTTT.

In nucleotides, the CDR3 is TGCGCCAGCAGCCAAGATCCCGGCGGGGCCTACAATGAGCAGTTCTTC. Amino acids: CASSQDPGGAYNEQFF. This chain joins TRBV4-3 and TRBJ2-1; D possibly corresponds to TRBD2 (6 bases). The V end was cut by 0 bases, the J end by 2 bases, with 11 bases between. Per the germline V gene, CDR1 is LGHNA and CDR2 is YSLEER. The CDR3 has 16 amino acids.

This chain joins TRBV28 and TRBJ2-7, with D possibly TRBD2 on 6 matching bases. The CDR3 is 15 amino acids. Germline V gene data show CDR1 as MDHEN and CDR2 as SYDVKM. Between the trimmed V and J ends, which lost 6 bases and 0 bases, there was a span of 15 bases. The CDR3 region is CASRVADSSSYEQYF. The CDR3 nucleotides read TGTGCCAGCAGGGTAGCGGATTCGAGCTCCTACGAGCAGTACTTC.

This clonotype was detected ten times or more. The chain couples TRBV7-2 to TRBJ2-1; D is unclear. The CDR3 has 11 amino acids. CDR1 SGHTA and CDR2 FQGNSA come from the germline V gene. Trimming shortened V by 5 bases and J by 7 bases, and 6 bases separated the two germline ends. The CDR3 region has the DNA TGTGCCAGCAGCCGTCGGAATGAGCAGTTCTTC. This translates into CASSRRNEQFF. Based on the CDR3 plus reference TRBV7-2 and TRBJ2-1, the full variable domain is GAGVSQSPSNKVTEKGKDVELRCDPISGHTALYWYRQSLGQGLEFLIYFQGNSAPDKSGLPSDRFSAERTGGSVSTLTIQRTQQEDSAVYLCASSRRNEQFFGPGTRLTVL.

This clonotype has more than one count but fewer than ten. This chain joins TRBV5-1 and TRBJ2-1, with a tentative D call TRBD2 (5 bases). The CDR3 is 16 residues long. The germline V gene has CDR1 SGHRS and CDR2 YFSETQ. The V and J ends lost 0 bases and 0 bases respectively, with 10 bases between them. CDR3 protein: CASSLAGVSSYNEQFF. The CDR3 DNA sequence: TGCGCCAGCAGCTTGGCCGGGGTGAGCTCCTACAATGAGCAGTTCTTC.